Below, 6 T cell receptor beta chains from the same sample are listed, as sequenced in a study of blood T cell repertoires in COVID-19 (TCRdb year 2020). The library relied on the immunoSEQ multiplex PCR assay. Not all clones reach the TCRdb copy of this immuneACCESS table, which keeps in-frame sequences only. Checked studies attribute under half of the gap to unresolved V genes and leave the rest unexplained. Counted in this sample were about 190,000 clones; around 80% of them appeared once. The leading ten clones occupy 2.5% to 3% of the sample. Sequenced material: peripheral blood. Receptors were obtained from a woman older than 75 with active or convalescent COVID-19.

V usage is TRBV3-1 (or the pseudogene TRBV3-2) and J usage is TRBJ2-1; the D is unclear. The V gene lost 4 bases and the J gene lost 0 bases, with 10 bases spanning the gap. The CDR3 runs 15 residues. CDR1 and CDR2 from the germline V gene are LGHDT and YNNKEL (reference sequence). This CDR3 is CASSLSTSSYNEQFF. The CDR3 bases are TGTGCCAGCAGCCTGTCCACCAGCTCCTACAATGAGCAGTTCTTC.

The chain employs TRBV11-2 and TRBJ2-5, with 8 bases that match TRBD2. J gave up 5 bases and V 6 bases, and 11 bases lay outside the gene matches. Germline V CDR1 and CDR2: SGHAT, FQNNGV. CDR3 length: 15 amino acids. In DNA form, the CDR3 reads TGTGCCAGCAGGAATCCCGGACTAGCCGTGGAGACCCAGTACTTC. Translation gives CASRNPGLAVETQYF.

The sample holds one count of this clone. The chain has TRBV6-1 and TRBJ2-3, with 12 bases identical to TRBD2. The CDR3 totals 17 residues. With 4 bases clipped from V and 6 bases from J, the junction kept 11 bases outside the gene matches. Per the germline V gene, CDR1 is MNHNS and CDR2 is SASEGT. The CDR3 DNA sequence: TGTGCCAGCAGTGGACTAGCGGGGGCTCCTGGACGGGATACGCAGTATTTT. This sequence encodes CASSGLAGAPGRDTQYF.

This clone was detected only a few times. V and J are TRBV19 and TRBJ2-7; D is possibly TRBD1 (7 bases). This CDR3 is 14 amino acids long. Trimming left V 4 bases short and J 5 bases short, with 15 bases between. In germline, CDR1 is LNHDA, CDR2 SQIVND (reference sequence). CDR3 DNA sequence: TGTGCCAGTAGTAGCCACAGGGGAGGCAACGAGCAGTACTTC. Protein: CASSSHRGGNEQYF.

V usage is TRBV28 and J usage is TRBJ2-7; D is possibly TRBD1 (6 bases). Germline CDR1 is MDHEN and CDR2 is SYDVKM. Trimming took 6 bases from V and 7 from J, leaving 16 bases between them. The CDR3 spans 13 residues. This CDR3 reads CASSLGAPREQYF. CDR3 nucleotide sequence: TGTGCCAGCAGCCTGGGGGCCCCTAGGGAGCAGTACTTC.

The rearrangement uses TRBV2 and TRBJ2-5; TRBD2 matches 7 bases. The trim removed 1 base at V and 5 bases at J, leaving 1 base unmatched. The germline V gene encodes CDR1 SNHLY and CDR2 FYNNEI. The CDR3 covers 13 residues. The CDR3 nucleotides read TGTGCCAGCAGTGAAGTGGGGGGGGAGACCCAGTACTTC. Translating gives CASSEVGGETQYF.